These T cell receptor beta chains were read from a single sample in a study of patients and donors after allogeneic stem cell transplantation. TCRdb re-called the RT-PCR reads with MiXCR, one entry per CDR3 protein. The table shows tens of thousands of distinct CDR3 sequences, with about 48% occurring only once. The sample taken for sequencing was blood, either unsorted or a sorted T cell fraction (not recorded which). The receptors come from a human donor who was either an allogeneic HSCT recipient or a stem cell or donor lymphocyte infusion donor (not recorded which). It is not recorded whose cells these are; they may come from a transplant donor. CDR3s include the opening cysteine and the closing phenylalanine or tryptophan. Each record gives: D gene, clone size, J gene, V gene, CDR3 protein, CDR3 DNA. A D gene is named only where the DNA matches it firmly. Clone size is shown for a subset of rows, as once, few, many or a class of expanded clone.

D: -; size: -; J: TRBJ2-3; V: TRBV7-8; CDR3: CASSLLTGGTDTQYF; DNA: TGTGCCAGCAGCTTACTGACAGGCGGCACAGATACGCAGTATTTT
D: TRBD1; size: -; J: TRBJ1-1; V: TRBV5-1; CDR3: CASSLRTGGLNTEAFF; DNA: TGCGCCAGCAGCTTGCGGACAGGGGGTTTGAACACTGAAGCTTTCTTT
D: -; size: -; J: TRBJ2-1; V: TRBV6-2/TRBV6-3; CDR3: CASSYSDRDYNEQFF; DNA: TGTGCCAGCAGTTACTCCGACCGGGACTACAATGAGCAGTTCTTC
D: -; size: -; J: TRBJ2-4; V: TRBV12-3/TRBV12-4; CDR3: CASHNIQYF; DNA: TGTGCCAGCCATAACATTCAGTACTTC
D: -; size: -; J: TRBJ2-2; V: TRBV25-1; CDR3: CASSEYVGRTGELFF; DNA: TGTGCCAGCAGTGAATATGTAGGGCGCACCGGGGAGCTGTTTTTT
D: -; size: few; J: TRBJ1-5; V: TRBV20-1; CDR3: CSARQGRSGNQPQHF; DNA: TGCAGTGCTCGTCAAGGGCGATCAGGCAATCAGCCCCAGCATTTT
D: -; size: few; J: TRBJ1-1; V: TRBV5-1; CDR3: CASSGPSGGGTEAFF; DNA: TGCGCCAGCAGCGGCCCTTCGGGGGGTGGCACTGAAGCTTTCTTT
D: -; size: -; J: TRBJ1-5; V: TRBV6-2/TRBV6-3; CDR3: CASSFPRVKQPQHF; DNA: TGTGCCAGCAGTTTCCCTCGGGTAAAGCAGCCCCAGCATTTT
D: TRBD2; size: once; J: TRBJ2-3; V: TRBV6-2/TRBV6-3; CDR3: CASSSRLAADTQYF; DNA: TGTGCCAGCAGTTCAAGACTAGCGGCCGATACGCAGTATTTT
D: TRBD1; size: -; J: TRBJ1-1; V: TRBV4-3; CDR3: CASSDRGVTEAFF; DNA: TGCGCCAGTAGCGACAGGGGAGTAACTGAAGCTTTCTTT
D: -; size: -; J: TRBJ1-1; V: TRBV28; CDR3: CASSLGTSEREAFF; DNA: TGTGCCAGCAGTTTAGGGACATCCGAGAGGGAAGCTTTCTTT
D: TRBD1; size: -; J: TRBJ1-1; V: TRBV29-1; CDR3: CSVGWGRGTTEAFF; DNA: TGCAGCGTTGGATGGGGCAGGGGGACCACTGAAGCTTTCTTT
D: -; size: -; J: TRBJ2-7; V: TRBV7-6; CDR3: CASSLSQGTAYEQYF; DNA: TGTGCCAGCAGCTTAAGCCAGGGTACGGCCTACGAGCAGTACTTC
D: -; size: -; J: TRBJ2-2; V: TRBV19; CDR3: CASSIGQPNTGELFF; DNA: TGTGCCAGTAGTATAGGGCAACCGAACACCGGGGAGCTGTTTTTT
D: TRBD1; size: few; J: TRBJ1-4; V: TRBV20-1; CDR3: CSAGRQGLGGKLFF; DNA: TGCAGTGCTGGAAGACAGGGCTTAGGCGGGAAACTGTTTTTT
D: TRBD1; size: -; J: TRBJ1-6; V: TRBV18; CDR3: CASSPIPGQLNSPLHF; DNA: TGTGCCAGCTCACCCATACCGGGACAGCTGAATTCACCCCTCCACTTT
D: TRBD1; size: -; J: TRBJ1-4; V: TRBV28; CDR3: CASSLRQGHEKLFF; DNA: TGTGCCAGCAGTTTGAGACAGGGTCATGAAAAACTGTTTTTT
D: -; size: -; J: TRBJ1-1; V: TRBV20-1; CDR3: CSARVGAGNTEAFF; DNA: TGCAGTGCTAGAGTTGGGGCTGGGAACACTGAAGCTTTCTTT
D: TRBD1; size: few; J: TRBJ1-5; V: TRBV24-1; CDR3: CATSDTTGASGAQHF; DNA: TGTGCCACCAGTGACACGACAGGGGCCTCAGGGGCCCAGCATTTT
D: TRBD1; size: -; J: TRBJ1-2; V: TRBV27; CDR3: CASSLSPDRGTVYGYTF; DNA: TGTGCCAGCAGTTTATCGCCCGACAGGGGGACGGTCTATGGCTACACCTTC
D: TRBD2; size: -; J: TRBJ2-3; V: TRBV7-3; CDR3: CASSSLAGGSGTTDTQYF; DNA: TGTGCCAGCAGCTCTTTAGCGGGAGGCTCGGGGACCACAGATACGCAGTATTTT
D: -; size: -; J: TRBJ2-1; V: TRBV4-3; CDR3: CASSQEKWFEQFF; DNA: TGCGCCAGCAGCCAAGAAAAGTGGTTTGAGCAGTTCTTC
D: TRBD1; size: -; J: TRBJ1-1; V: TRBV29-1; CDR3: CSGSQGGSKAFF; DNA: TGCAGCGGATCTCAGGGGGGGAGTAAAGCTTTCTTT
D: TRBD1; size: -; J: TRBJ1-2; V: TRBV5-1; CDR3: CASSTDRVNYGYTF; DNA: TGCGCCAGCAGCACGGACAGGGTTAACTATGGCTACACCTTC
D: -; size: once; J: TRBJ2-1; V: TRBV12-3/TRBV12-4; CDR3: CASSYLSSYNEQFF; DNA: TGTGCCAGCAGTTACCTTAGCTCCTACAATGAGCAGTTCTTC
D: TRBD1; size: -; J: TRBJ1-1; V: TRBV2; CDR3: CASNPLGQGNTEAFF; DNA: TGTGCCAGCAACCCCTTGGGACAGGGCAACACTGAAGCTTTCTTT
D: -; size: -; J: TRBJ1-1; V: TRBV5-5; CDR3: CASSFSPDMNTEAFF; DNA: TGTGCCAGCAGCTTTTCCCCGGACATGAACACTGAAGCTTTCTTT
D: -; size: -; J: TRBJ2-3; V: TRBV18; CDR3: CASSPRDSTDTLYF; DNA: TGTGCCAGCTCACCAAGGGATAGCACAGATACGCTGTATTTT
D: TRBD1; size: -; J: TRBJ1-4; V: TRBV7-7; CDR3: CASSRTGEGKLFF; DNA: TGTGCTAGCAGCCGCACAGGGGAGGGAAAACTGTTTTTT
D: -; size: -; J: TRBJ1-2; V: TRBV4-3; CDR3: CASSQDDPAGGYGYTF; DNA: TGCGCCAGCAGCCAAGATGACCCGGCGGGCGGCTATGGCTACACCTTC
D: TRBD1; size: -; J: TRBJ1-5; V: TRBV7-9; CDR3: CASSRDSSQPQHF; DNA: TGTGCCAGCAGCCGGGACAGCAGTCAGCCCCAGCATTTT
D: -; size: few; J: TRBJ1-2; V: TRBV2; CDR3: CASGLGELDYGYTF; DNA: TGTGCCAGCGGGCTCGGGGAATTGGACTATGGCTACACCTTC
D: -; size: -; J: TRBJ1-2; V: TRBV5-1; CDR3: CASSWAPERDGYTF; DNA: TGCGCCAGCAGTTGGGCCCCAGAAAGGGATGGCTACACCTTC
D: -; size: -; J: TRBJ1-2; V: TRBV12-3/TRBV12-4; CDR3: CASSFDGPANYGYTF; DNA: TGTGCCAGCAGTTTTGACGGGCCCGCTAACTATGGCTACACCTTC
D: -; size: -; J: TRBJ1-1; V: TRBV15; CDR3: CATSRGRGQVTEAFF; DNA: TGTGCCACCAGCAGGGGCAGGGGCCAAGTCACTGAAGCTTTCTTT
D: -; size: -; J: TRBJ1-6; V: TRBV7-9; CDR3: CASSLLGQSSYNSPLHF; DNA: TGTGCCAGCAGCTTATTAGGGCAGAGCTCCTATAATTCACCCCTCCACTTT
D: TRBD2; size: -; J: TRBJ2-1; V: TRBV6-1; CDR3: CATRTSGSVNEQFF; DNA: TGTGCCACCCGGACTAGCGGGAGTGTAAATGAGCAGTTCTTC
D: -; size: -; J: TRBJ1-2; V: TRBV12-3/TRBV12-4; CDR3: CASSLGRTERGNYGYTF; DNA: TGTGCCAGCAGTTTAGGGAGGACCGAGAGAGGTAACTATGGCTACACCTTC
D: TRBD1; size: -; J: TRBJ2-7; V: TRBV4-2; CDR3: CASSQEGTGIYEQYF; DNA: TGTGCCAGCAGCCAGGAGGGGACAGGAATCTACGAGCAGTACTTC
D: -; size: -; J: TRBJ2-7; V: TRBV10-3; CDR3: CAITPTGSSYEQYF; DNA: TGTGCCATCACCCCAACGGGGAGCTCCTACGAGCAGTACTTC
D: -; size: -; J: TRBJ1-2; V: TRBV29-1; CDR3: CSVEWQVNYGYTF; DNA: TGCAGCGTTGAATGGCAGGTCAACTATGGCTACACCTTC
D: -; size: -; J: TRBJ2-4; V: TRBV28; CDR3: CASSPRPALPAKNIQYF; DNA: TGTGCCAGCAGTCCCAGGCCGGCACTTCCAGCCAAAAACATTCAGTACTTC
D: -; size: few; J: TRBJ1-1; V: TRBV10-3; CDR3: CAAEGQMNTEAFF; DNA: TGTGCCGCCGAAGGACAGATGAACACTGAAGCTTTCTTT
D: -; size: -; J: TRBJ1-1; V: TRBV7-8; CDR3: CASSLVMNPWRARRVEAFF; DNA: TGTGCCAGCAGCTTAGTCATGAATCCCTGGAGGGCAAGGCGCGTTGAAGCTTTCTTT
D: TRBD1; size: few; J: TRBJ1-2; V: TRBV27; CDR3: CASAGGANGYTF; DNA: TGTGCCAGTGCAGGGGGCGCCAATGGCTACACCTTC
D: TRBD1; size: -; J: TRBJ1-1; V: TRBV3-1; CDR3: CASSQEGRGREAFF; DNA: TGTGCCAGCAGCCAAGAGGGCAGGGGGCGCGAAGCTTTCTTT
D: -; size: -; J: TRBJ1-4; V: TRBV18; CDR3: CASSPLSATNEKLFF; DNA: TGTGCCAGCTCACCACTTTCTGCAACTAATGAAAAACTGTTTTTT
D: -; size: -; J: TRBJ1-2; V: TRBV12-3/TRBV12-4; CDR3: CASRLLQGGGYTF; DNA: TGTGCCAGCAGACTTTTACAGGGCGGTGGCTACACCTTC
D: -; size: -; J: TRBJ1-4; V: TRBV28; CDR3: CASSRLRPSNEKLFF; DNA: TGTGCCAGCAGCCGCCTCAGGCCCTCTAATGAAAAACTGTTTTTT
D: -; size: -; J: TRBJ2-1; V: TRBV24-1; CDR3: CATSDPTGEQFF; DNA: TGTGCCACCAGTGATCCGACGGGTGAGCAGTTCTTC
D: TRBD1; size: few; J: TRBJ1-5; V: TRBV18; CDR3: CASSPRQGWNQPQHF; DNA: TGTGCCAGCTCACCGAGACAGGGATGGAATCAGCCCCAGCATTTT
D: -; size: -; J: TRBJ2-7; V: TRBV9; CDR3: CASSPGWDSGEQYF; DNA: TGTGCCAGCAGCCCCGGTTGGGACTCTGGGGAGCAGTACTTC
D: -; size: -; J: TRBJ2-1; V: TRBV28; CDR3: CASSPTGVFEDEQFF; DNA: TGTGCCAGCAGTCCCACTGGAGTATTTGAGGATGAGCAGTTCTTC